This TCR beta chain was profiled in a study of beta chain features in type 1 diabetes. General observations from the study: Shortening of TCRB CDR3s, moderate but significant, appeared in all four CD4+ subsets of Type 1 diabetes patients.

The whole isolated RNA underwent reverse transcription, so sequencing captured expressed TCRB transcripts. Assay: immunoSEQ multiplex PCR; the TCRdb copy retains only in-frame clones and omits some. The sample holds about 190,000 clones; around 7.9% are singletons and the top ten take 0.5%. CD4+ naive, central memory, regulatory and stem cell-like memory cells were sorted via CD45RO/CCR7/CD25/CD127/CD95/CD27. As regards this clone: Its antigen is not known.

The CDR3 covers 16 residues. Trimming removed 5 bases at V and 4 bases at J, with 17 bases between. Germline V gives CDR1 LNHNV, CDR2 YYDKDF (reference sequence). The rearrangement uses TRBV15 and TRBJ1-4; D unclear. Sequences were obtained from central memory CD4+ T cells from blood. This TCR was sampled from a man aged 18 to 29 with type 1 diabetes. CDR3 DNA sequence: TGTGCCACCAGCCGAAATCCGGGAACCCTTAATGAAAAACTGTTTTTT. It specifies CATSRNPGTLNEKLFF.